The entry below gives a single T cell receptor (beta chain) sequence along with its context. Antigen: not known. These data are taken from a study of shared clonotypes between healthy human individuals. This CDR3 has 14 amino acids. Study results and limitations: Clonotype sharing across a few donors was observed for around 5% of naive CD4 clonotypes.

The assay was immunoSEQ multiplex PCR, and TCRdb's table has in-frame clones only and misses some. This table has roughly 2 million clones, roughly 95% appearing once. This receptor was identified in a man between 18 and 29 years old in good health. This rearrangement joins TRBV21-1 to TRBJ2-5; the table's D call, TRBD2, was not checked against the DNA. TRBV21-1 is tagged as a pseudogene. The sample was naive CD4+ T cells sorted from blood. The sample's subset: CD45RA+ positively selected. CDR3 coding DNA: TGTGCCAGCAGCAAGGCTGGAGTATGTGAGACCCAGTACTTC. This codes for CASSKAGVCETQYF.